Each of the 14 T cell receptor beta chains below was sequenced from the same sample in a study of technical replicates of blood from several donors. Data came from immunoSEQ multiplex PCR; TCRdb stores just in-frame clones and leaves some out. The table lists roughly 80,000 clones, 85% to 95% of them singletons, with about 0.4% in the top ten. What was sequenced was T cells isolated from PBMCs. The receptor set was obtained from a human donor in good health.

The chain carries TRBV19 and TRBJ2-1, with 10 bases aligning to TRBD2. CDR3 length: 15 residues. J gave up 2 bases and V 5 bases, and 3 bases lay outside the gene matches. Germline CDR1 LNHDA, CDR2 SQIVND (reference sequence). CDR3 in amino acids: CASSLAGGPYNEQFF. In DNA, the CDR3 is TGTGCCAGTAGTTTAGCGGGAGGCCCCTACAATGAGCAGTTCTTC.

This clone occurred once. The chain couples TRBV4-1 to TRBJ2-1; TRBD1 is a possible D gene (6 bases). Deletions cut 2 bases from V and 10 bases from J, with 12 bases between. The germline V gene encodes CDR1 MGHRA and CDR2 YSYEKL. The CDR3 is 13 residues long. The CDR3 loop is CASSQYGRGEQFF. The CDR3 DNA follows: TGCGCCAGCAGCCAATACGGCAGGGGAGAGCAGTTCTTC.

This clone was observed a few times. The V call is TRBV19, the J call TRBJ1-1; D is unclear. V lost 5 bases, J lost 2 bases, and 9 bases lay in between. Looked up from germline, CDR1 is LNHDA and CDR2 is SQIVND (reference sequence). The CDR3 covers 13 residues. The CDR3 DNA reads as TGTGCCAGTAGTTGGCAGATAAACACTGAAGCTTTCTTT. It translates to CASSWQINTEAFF.

This clone was counted a few times. The chain recombines TRBV19 with TRBJ2-7; 8 bases map to TRBD1. The junction had 3 bases not matched to a gene; V was cut back by 2 bases and J by 0 bases. Germline V gene sequence: CDR1 LNHDA, CDR2 SQIVND (reference sequence). The CDR3 covers 15 residues. The CDR3 DNA follows: TGTGCCAGTAGTATAAAGGGGACAGGCTCCTACGAGCAGTACTTC. This sequence encodes CASSIKGTGSYEQYF.

The V and J genes are TRBV11-3 and TRBJ2-1; possibly TRBD2 for D (6 bases). Germline V gene data show CDR1 as SGHNT and CDR2 as YENEEA. Trimming stripped 2 bases from V and 3 bases from J, with 14 bases between. The CDR3 covers 16 residues. CDR3 sequence reads: CASSLRGGTGYNEQFF. The CDR3 DNA reads TGTGCCAGCAGCTTAAGAGGCGGGACTGGCTACAATGAGCAGTTCTTC. The whole variable domain, remainder taken from reference TRBV11-3 and TRBJ2-1, is EAGVVQSPRYKIIEKKQPVAFWCNPISGHNTLYWYLQNLGQGPELLIRYENEEAVDDSQLPKDRFSAERLKGVDSTLKIQPAELGDSAVYLCASSLRGGTGYNEQFFGPGTRLTVL.

This chain uses TRBV9 with TRBJ2-2; possibly TRBD1 for D (5 bases). Germline V gene sequence: CDR1 SGDLS, CDR2 YYNGEE. The CDR3 totals 14 residues. The V gene lost 4 bases and the J gene lost 6 bases, with 13 bases spanning the gap. The CDR3 DNA is TGTGCCAGCAGCAAAGACAGAAGAGCCGGGGAGCTGTTTTTT. It yields the protein CASSKDRRAGELFF.

The rearrangement joins TRBV6-1 to TRBJ1-2; D uncertain. This CDR3 has 10 residues. The V end was cut by 4 bases, the J end by 5 bases, with 2 bases between. Germline CDR1 reads MNHNS; CDR2 reads SASEGT. The CDR3 region is CASSAYGYTF. The CDR3 nucleotides read TGTGCCAGCAGTGCTTATGGCTACACCTTC.

V and J are TRBV29-1 and TRBJ2-2, with unresolved D. The CDR3 has 11 amino acids. The V end lost 5 bases, the J end lost 5 bases, and 6 bases lay between the germline ends. Germline values: CDR1 SQVTM, CDR2 ANQGSEA. The CDR3 DNA follows: TGCAGCGTTATCAGAACCGGGGAGCTGTTTTTT. This codes for CSVIRTGELFF.

A remark on this clone: The sample has other DNA sequences that encode this CDR3 too. The V call is TRBV6-5, the J call TRBJ1-1; 8 bases align to TRBD1. The CDR3 consists of 15 residues. Looked up from germline, CDR1 is MNHEY and CDR2 is SVGAGI. The J segment lost 1 base and the V segment lost 2 bases, leaving 3 bases of the junction unmatched. The CDR3 DNA reads as TGTGCCAGCAGTTACCATGGGACAGGGAACACTGAAGCTTTCTTT. Protein product: CASSYHGTGNTEAFF.

The chain uses TRBV10-3 and TRBJ2-3; 7 bases align to TRBD1. V was pared by 6 bases and J by 4 bases, with 7 bases of the junction left unmatched. From germline, CDR1 is ENHRY and CDR2 SYGVKD. There are 14 residues in the CDR3. The CDR3 protein is CAIRSDRAADTQYF. DNA for the CDR3: TGTGCCATCAGAAGCGACAGGGCCGCAGATACGCAGTATTTT.

Only one count was recorded for this clone. CDR3 region: CATLVSTSGRNEQFF. CDR3 nucleotides: TGTGCCACTCTGGTATCGACTAGCGGGAGAAATGAGCAGTTCTTC. The chain combines TRBV6-6 with TRBJ2-1; 12 bases align to TRBD2. Germline V gene lookup returns CDR1 MNHNY and CDR2 SVGAGI (reference sequence). This CDR3 region has 15 residues. Unmatched junction bases numbered 11, after V lost 10 bases and J lost 7 bases.

The chain carries TRBV27 and TRBJ2-7; 9 bases are shared with TRBD2. CDR1 and CDR2 (germline): MNHEY, SMNVEV (reference sequence). CDR3 length: 15 residues. Trimming removed 8 bases from V and 6 bases from J; junction bases left unmatched: 14. The CDR3 DNA sequence: TGTGCCAGCGGTACAGCGGGAGGAATCGCGGGCGAGCAGTACTTC. The encoded protein is CASGTAGGIAGEQYF.

This clone occurred once. This chain joins TRBV28 and TRBJ1-2, with D hard to call. The CDR3 has 12 residues. Trimming removed 4 bases at V and 4 bases at J, with 7 bases between. Germline assignment: CDR1 MDHEN and CDR2 SYDVKM. CDR3 protein: CASSSGVYGYTF. CDR3 sequence (DNA): TGTGCCAGCAGTTCGGGAGTCTATGGCTACACCTTC.

The chain is built from TRBV4-1 and TRBJ2-7; a weak D match, TRBD2 (6 bases). CDR3 length: 16 residues. The germline CDR1 and CDR2 sequences are MGHRA and YSYEKL. V lost 5 bases, J lost 3 bases, and 20 bases lay in between. The CDR3 spells CASSAQEEWGVYEQYF. For the CDR3, the DNA is TGCGCCAGCAGCGCCCAGGAGGAGTGGGGGGTCTACGAGCAGTACTTC.